Presented here are 26 T cell receptor beta chains from one specimen sequenced in a study of blood T cells in healthy people across ages. With a J-beta primer mix and a sample-barcoded 5' primer, a second PCR ran roughly 6 to 12 cycles. A single record per CDR3 protein comes from TCRdb applying MiXCR to the 5' RACE reads. Of about 1,400,000 distinct CDR3 sequences in the sample, approximately 60% were seen once. The sample consisted of blood. The receptor source for this set is a young man in good health.

This clonotype appeared once. V gene TRBV3-1 combines with J gene TRBJ1-2; D perhaps matches TRBD1 (5 bases). The CDR3 has 14 residues. Between the trimmed V and J ends, which lost 4 bases and 1 base, there was a span of 10 bases. CDR1 is LGHDT and CDR2 is YNNKEL in the germline V gene (reference sequence). The CDR3 region has the DNA TGTGCCAGCAGCCCGGGGGTGTATAACTATGGCTACACCTTC. This translates into CASSPGVYNYGYTF.

This sequence joins TRBV6-2 or TRBV6-3 and TRBJ2-6; 9 bases agree with TRBD1. The germline V gene encodes CDR1 MNHEY and CDR2 SVGEGT. The CDR3 consists of 16 residues. V lost 6 bases, J lost 3 bases, and 6 bases stayed unmatched. The CDR3 coding sequence is TGTGCCAGCAGCCGGACAGGGGAAGGTGGGGCCAACGTCCTGACTTTC. Its protein is CASSRTGEGGANVLTF.

This clonotype has only a few counts. The V gene is TRBV20-1, the J gene TRBJ2-3; D is unresolved. CDR1 is DFQATT and CDR2 is SNEGSKA in the germline V gene (reference sequence). The CDR3 runs to 12 residues. The CDR3 loop reads CSAVLYTDTQYF. CDR3 in DNA: TGCAGCGCCGTCTTGTACACAGATACGCAGTATTTT.

This clonotype has more than one count but fewer than ten. The chain links TRBV6-2 or TRBV6-3 to TRBJ2-5, with 8 bases aligning to TRBD1. The CDR3 spans 14 residues. V gave up 6 bases and J gave up 5 bases; unmatched junction bases: 8. CDR1 MNHEY and CDR2 SVGEGT come from the germline V gene. CDR3 in DNA: TGTGCCAGCAGAAATAGACAGGGGACGGAGACCCAGTACTTC. Translated, it gives CASRNRQGTETQYF.

This clonotype was observed a few times. J is TRBJ2-7 and V is TRBV27; perhaps TRBD2 as D (5 bases). V dropped 5 bases and J dropped 3 bases, with 20 bases sitting between them. The germline V gene encodes CDR1 MNHEY and CDR2 SMNVEV (reference sequence). The CDR3 consists of 16 residues. The CDR3 DNA reads as TGTGCCAGCAGTACCCGCTCCAGCCGGAGGTACTACGAGCAGTACTTC. Its protein is CASSTRSSRRYYEQYF.

The chain combines TRBV10-3 with TRBJ2-3; 8 nucleotides line up with TRBD1. This CDR3 comprises 15 residues. V shed 7 bases and J 6 bases; nucleotides not matched to a gene: 12. The germline CDR1 and CDR2 sequences are ENHRY and SYGVKD. The CDR3 coding sequence is TGTGCCATCAAAAGACAGGGGAGTGACACGGATACGCAGTATTTT. This gives the protein CAIKRQGSDTDTQYF.

This chain links TRBV18 with TRBJ2-3; D is perhaps TRBD1 (6 bases). The CDR3 is made up of 12 amino acids. With 5 bases removed from V and 5 bases from J, the gap between germline ends came to 8 bases. Germline loops: CDR1 KGHSH, CDR2 LQKENI. As DNA, the CDR3 is TGTGCCAGCTCAACACAGGGAGATACGCAGTATTTT. Protein sequence: CASSTQGDTQYF.

The V call is TRBV6-5, the J call TRBJ1-1; 7 bases line up with TRBD1. CDR1 and CDR2 from the germline V gene are MNHEY and SVGAGI. Germline trimming cut 6 bases from V and 5 bases from J; bases unmatched to any gene: 9. The CDR3 loop spans 14 amino acids. The chain's CDR3 is CASRPQGGGTEAFF. The CDR3 region has the DNA TGTGCCAGCAGACCCCAAGGGGGCGGAACTGAAGCTTTCTTT.

The chain carries TRBV13 and TRBJ2-1, with 12 bases lining up with TRBD2. The V and J ends lost 5 bases and 15 bases, in that order; junction bases with no gene match: 11. This CDR3 is 14 amino acids long. Germline V gives CDR1 PRHDT, CDR2 FYEKMQ (reference sequence). The DNA of the CDR3 is TGTGCCAGCAGCATAGTAGCTAGCGGGAGGGGCGGGTTCTTC. Its translation: CASSIVASGRGGFF.

The chain has TRBV20-1 and TRBJ2-5; maybe TRBD2 (6 bases). V dropped 5 bases and J dropped 2 bases, with 18 bases sitting between them. Germline V gene data show CDR1 as DFQATT and CDR2 as SNEGSKA (reference sequence). This CDR3 is built from 15 residues. CDR3 DNA sequence: TGCAGTGCTGAGGTTAGCGGCAGCCCACAAGAGACCCAGTACTTC. Amino acids: CSAEVSGSPQETQYF.

This chain links TRBV7-2 with TRBJ2-7; 7 bases map to TRBD2. The germline V gene has CDR1 SGHTA and CDR2 FQGNSA. The CDR3 runs to 15 residues. The junction had 7 bases not matched to a gene; V was cut back by 5 bases and J by 0 bases. This CDR3 reads CASSQSGILSYEQYF. The CDR3 DNA reads TGTGCCAGCAGCCAAAGCGGGATCCTCTCCTACGAGCAGTACTTC.

The CDR3 nucleotides are TGTGCCAGCAGTTTGAGAACGGCGGACGTATTCACTGAAGCTTTCTTT. It yields the protein CASSLRTADVFTEAFF. The rearrangement uses TRBV27 and TRBJ1-1, with unresolved D. The CDR3 is made up of 16 amino acids. V dropped 3 bases and J dropped 4 bases, with 18 bases sitting between them. Germline V gene sequence: CDR1 MNHEY, CDR2 SMNVEV (reference sequence).

This chain joins TRBV11-2 and TRBJ2-7, with D possibly being TRBD1 (5 bases). Germline V gene lookup returns CDR1 SGHAT and CDR2 FQNNGV. Trimming took 5 bases from V and 4 from J, leaving 15 bases between them. This CDR3 is built from 14 residues. Here the CDR3 reads CASSVGAREYEQYF. CDR3 nucleotide sequence: TGTGCCAGCAGCGTTGGGGCGAGAGAGTACGAGCAGTACTTC.

This clonotype came up once. The chain recombines TRBV7-6 with TRBJ1-1; no clear D. The CDR3 consists of 14 residues. V lost 2 bases and J 2 bases, leaving 9 bases between the germline ends. Germline CDR1 and CDR2: SGHVS and FNYEAQ. CDR3 in amino acids: CASSLFGRNTEAFF. DNA for the CDR3: TGTGCCAGCAGCTTATTTGGAAGAAACACTGAAGCTTTCTTT.

This rearrangement joins TRBV29-1 to TRBJ1-1; possibly TRBD1 for D (5 bases). The germline gives CDR1 SQVTM, CDR2 ANQGSEA. The CDR3 has 13 residues. The V and J ends lost 5 bases and 0 bases respectively, with 10 bases between them. CDR3 in DNA: TGCAGCGTTACGGGGCACATGAACACTGAAGCTTTCTTT. The encoded protein is CSVTGHMNTEAFF.

This clonotype was recorded many times. J is TRBJ2-1 and V is TRBV5-1; tentative D call: TRBD1 (6 bases). The V end was cut by 4 bases, the J end by 6 bases, with 20 bases between. CDR1 and CDR2 (germline): SGHRS, YFSETQ. The CDR3 has 16 residues. DNA for the CDR3: TGCGCCAGCAGCCAGATTACAGGGAAGCCGGTCAATGAGCAGTTCTTC. The encoded protein is CASSQITGKPVNEQFF.

The chain has TRBV9 and TRBJ1-2; 9 positions match TRBD1. This CDR3 spans 14 amino acids. CDR1 and CDR2 from the germline V gene are SGDLS and YYNGEE. V lost 5 bases, J lost 8 bases, and 10 bases stayed unmatched. Written as DNA, the CDR3 is TGTGCCAGCAGTTGGGGACAGGGAGAAAGGGGCTACACCTTC. Translation gives CASSWGQGERGYTF.

The CDR3 DNA reads TGTGCCAGCAGGGCAGGGGTTTCACCCCTCCACTTT. Translation: CASRAGVSPLHF. The J gene is TRBJ1-6, the V gene TRBV28; tentatively, D is TRBD1 (6 bases). The CDR3 runs 12 residues. Trimming took off 6 bases at V and 9 bases at J, with 9 bases between the two ends. CDR1 MDHEN and CDR2 SYDVKM come from the germline V gene.

Comments on this clonotype: Its ends do not fully match the called genes, so a read error is possible. The rearrangement uses TRBV29-1 and TRBJ1-2, with D uncertain. This CDR3 has 12 residues. The germline CDR1 and CDR2 sequences are SQVTM and ANQGSEA. This CDR3 reads CGVWEEQDRYTF. The CDR3 nucleotides are TGCGGCGTTTGGGAGGAGCAGGACCGCTACACCTTC.

CDR3 nucleotide sequence: TGTGCCAGCAGTGAAGGGACAGCTGGGGTGGAAGCTTTCTTT. Amino acids: CASSEGTAGVEAFF. The V gene is TRBV6-1, the J gene TRBJ1-1; tentatively, D is TRBD1 (6 bases). V lost 1 base, J lost 8 bases, and 14 bases lay in between. Germline-derived CDR1 and CDR2 are MNHNS and SASEGT. This CDR3 spans 14 amino acids.

A single count supports this clonotype. The V gene is TRBV20-1, the J gene TRBJ1-4; no clear D gene. This CDR3 region has 13 residues. Germline V gene data show CDR1 as DFQATT and CDR2 as SNEGSKA (reference sequence). The V end lost 6 bases, the J end lost 11 bases, and 19 bases lay between the germline ends. The CDR3, as DNA: TGCAGTGCCAAGGAGCCGGAAGCGAAGAAACTGTTTTTT. This codes for CSAKEPEAKKLFF.

The chain joins TRBV4-1 to TRBJ2-7; possible D gene TRBD1, 6 bases. The J call is in doubt because the DNA end fits TRBJ2-5 better. The CDR3 sequence is 15 residues long. The germline gives CDR1 MGHRA, CDR2 YSYEKL. DNA of the CDR3: TGCGCCAGCAGCCAAGAACAGGGATTGGGTGAGACCCAGTACTTC. This sequence encodes CASSQEQGLGETQYF.

The gene calls are TRBV7-8 and TRBJ2-1; no reliable D call. The germline V gene encodes CDR1 SGHVS and CDR2 FQNEAQ. The V end was cut by 1 base, the J end by 7 bases, with 14 bases between. CDR3 length: 15 residues. CDR3 sequence reads: CASSLVSVQRNEQFF. The CDR3 region has the DNA TGTGCCAGCAGCTTAGTTTCGGTCCAGAGGAATGAGCAGTTCTTC.

V and J are TRBV10-3 and TRBJ2-1; 9 bases align to TRBD2. The trim removed 1 base at V and 7 bases at J, leaving 11 bases unmatched. The CDR3 contains 17 residues. Per germline, CDR1 ENHRY and CDR2 SYGVKD. The CDR3 region is CAISELKSGRLRNEQFF. In DNA, the CDR3 is TGTGCCATCAGTGAGTTGAAAAGCGGGAGGCTGAGGAATGAGCAGTTCTTC.

This clonotype was observed a few times. V gene TRBV28 combines with J gene TRBJ2-5; the D gene could be TRBD1 or TRBD2 (6 bases each). The V end was cut by 5 bases, the J end by 2 bases, with 15 bases between. CDR1 is MDHEN, CDR2 SYDVKM, per germline. The CDR3 spans 15 residues. CDR3 sequence (DNA): TGTGCCAGCAGTACTAGAGGGGGGTTACAAGAGACCCAGTACTTC. Protein: CASSTRGGLQETQYF.

The chain uses TRBV20-1 and TRBJ2-4; D is unresolved. Gene TRBJ2-7 matches the end of the DNA better, so the J call may be wrong. The CDR3 spans 11 residues. Germline V gene data show CDR1 as DFQATT and CDR2 as SNEGSKA (reference sequence). The CDR3 is CSARWDYEQYF. The CDR3 DNA reads TGCAGTGCTAGGTGGGATTACGAGCAGTACTTC.